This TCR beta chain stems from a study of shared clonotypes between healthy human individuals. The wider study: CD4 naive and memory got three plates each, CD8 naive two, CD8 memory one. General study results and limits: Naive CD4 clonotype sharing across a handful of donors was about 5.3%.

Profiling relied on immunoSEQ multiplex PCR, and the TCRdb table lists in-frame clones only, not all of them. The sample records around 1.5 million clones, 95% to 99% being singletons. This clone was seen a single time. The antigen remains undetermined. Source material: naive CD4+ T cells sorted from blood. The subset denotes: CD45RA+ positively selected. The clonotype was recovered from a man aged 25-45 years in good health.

CDR3 bases: TGTGCCATCAGTGTGGGACAGGGGTCCAATCAGCCCCAGCATTTT. Protein sequence: CAISVGQGSNQPQHF. V is TRBV10-3 and J is TRBJ1-5, with 10 bases aligning to TRBD1. Germline V CDR1 and CDR2: ENHRY, SYGVKD. Germline trimming cut 4 bases from V and 3 bases from J; bases unmatched to any gene: 3. The CDR3 extends over 15 amino acids.